The following is a T cell receptor beta chain sequence with its context. This specimen belongs to a study of OX40 agonist ivuxolimab in advanced cancers. Overall study context: Three patients showed partial responses: one hepatocellular carcinoma and two cutaneous melanoma cases.

Libraries were prepared by immunoSEQ multiplex PCR; TCRdb keeps only in-frame clonotypes and omits some of them. The data hold tens of thousands of clones, with more than 80% observed a single time. The CDR3 loop spans 17 amino acids. V lost 3 bases to trimming and J lost 1 base; unmatched junction nucleotides: 6. Germline CDR1 is MGHRA and CDR2 is YSYEKL. This chain joins TRBV4-1 and TRBJ2-3; 11 bases are a match to TRBD2. This TCR derives from an adult with an advanced solid tumor such as melanoma, head and neck, liver or kidney cancer. The sequences come from CD4+ or CD8+ T cells sorted from blood, collected in a trial of the OX40 agonist ivuxolimab. CDR3 amino acids: CASSHLAGGPGTDTQYF. CDR3 nucleotide sequence: TGCGCCAGCAGCCACTTAGCGGGAGGGCCTGGCACAGATACGCAGTATTTT.